One and the same sample provided the 23 T cell receptor beta chains below, sequenced in a study of blood T cell repertoires in COVID-19. TCRdb's copy holds only in-frame clones and misses some; the assay was immunoSEQ multiplex PCR. This sample carries 400,000 or so clones, 80% to 95% of them seen once, and the ten largest clones take roughly 0.66%. Sequenced material: PBMCs or T cells enriched from blood (not recorded which). Every receptor here comes from a man between 18 and 35 years old who had recovered from COVID-19.

The genes are TRBV21-1 and TRBJ1-2; TRBD1, the table's D call, was not compared with the DNA. TRBV21-1 corresponds to a pseudogene. The CDR3 has 18 residues. The CDR3: CASSKARARDRGVLGYTF. The CDR3 nucleotides are TGTGCCAGCAGCAAAGCACGAGCCCGGGACAGGGGAGTGTTGGGCTACACCTTC.

The J gene is TRBJ2-1, the V gene TRBV6-5; 11 bases are shared with TRBD2. This CDR3 comprises 16 residues. Looked up from germline, CDR1 is MNHEY and CDR2 is SVGAGI. V lost 4 bases to trimming and J lost 8 bases; unmatched junction nucleotides: 10. The CDR3 sequence: CASSSLAGGPLDEQFF. Written as DNA, the CDR3 is TGTGCCAGCAGTTCTTTAGCGGGAGGGCCTTTGGATGAGCAGTTCTTC.

The chain is built from TRBV28 and TRBJ1-2; tentative D call: TRBD1 (6 bases). Germline V gene sequence: CDR1 MDHEN, CDR2 SYDVKM. Trimming took 4 bases from V and 2 from J, leaving 17 bases between them. The CDR3 totals 16 residues. In DNA, the CDR3 is TGTGCCAGCAGTTCGACCTTTGACAGGTCAAACTATGGCTACACCTTC. Protein product: CASSSTFDRSNYGYTF.

The V call is TRBV4-1, the J call TRBJ1-1, with 7 bases that match TRBD1. Trimming removed 4 bases from V and 1 base from J; junction bases left unmatched: 3. The CDR3 extends over 14 amino acids. Germline V gives CDR1 MGHRA, CDR2 YSYEKL. The CDR3 DNA follows: TGCGCCAGCAGCCTTGGGACAGCGAACACTGAAGCTTTCTTT. Its protein product is CASSLGTANTEAFF.

J is TRBJ1-5 and V is TRBV19; D may be TRBD1 (5 bases). Trimming cost V 1 base and J 4 bases, with 11 bases left between them. The V gene's germline CDR1 is LNHDA and CDR2 SQIVND (reference sequence). This CDR3 is built from 15 residues. The CDR3 here is CASSIVGGRNQPQHF. CDR3 DNA: TGTGCCAGTAGTATAGTTGGGGGGAGAAATCAGCCCCAGCATTTT.

The chain combines TRBV28 with TRBJ1-1; D gene uncertain. This CDR3 region has 14 residues. V was clipped by 3 bases and J by 1 base, with 9 bases between them. CDR1 is MDHEN and CDR2 is SYDVKM in the germline V gene. The CDR3 DNA reads as TGTGCCAGCAGTTTCTCCACAGCGAACACTGAAGCTTTCTTT. Its protein is CASSFSTANTEAFF.

This sequence joins TRBV9 and TRBJ2-3; D unresolved. Germline loops: CDR1 SGDLS, CDR2 YYNGEE. V lost 0 bases and J 1 base, leaving 9 bases between the germline ends. The CDR3 consists of 15 residues. The CDR3 DNA sequence: TGTGCCAGCAGCGTAGAACACGGAGGCACAGATACGCAGTATTTT. Protein: CASSVEHGGTDTQYF.

In nucleotides, the CDR3 is TGTGCCAGCACCCTAAACAGGGTTATGGACACCATATATTTT. This gives the protein CASTLNRVMDTIYF. The chain joins TRBV2 to TRBJ1-3; perhaps TRBD1 as D (6 bases). Trimming cost V 7 bases and J 8 bases, with 18 bases left between them. CDR1 SNHLY and CDR2 FYNNEI come from the germline V gene. This CDR3 region has 14 residues.

Ten or more counts support this clone. V is TRBV5-6 and J is TRBJ1-1; 8 bases line up with TRBD1. In germline, CDR1 is SGHDT, CDR2 YYEEEE. The CDR3 contains 15 residues. J was trimmed by 4 bases and V by 3 bases; bases with no gene match: 8. The CDR3 protein is CASSWGPTGGTEAFF. DNA for the CDR3: TGTGCCAGCAGCTGGGGACCTACAGGGGGCACTGAAGCTTTCTTT.

The V call is TRBV28, the J call TRBJ1-1; D is possibly TRBD1 (6 bases). The CDR3 is made up of 13 amino acids. V gave up 6 bases and J gave up 6 bases, with 14 bases separating them. Germline CDR1 and CDR2: MDHEN and SYDVKM. Here the CDR3 DNA reads TGTGCCAGCAGGAAAACAGGGCGCCCTGAAGCTTTCTTT. Its protein product is CASRKTGRPEAFF. The whole variable domain, filled in from reference TRBV28 and TRBJ1-1, reads DVKVTQSSRYLVKRTGEKVFLECVQDMDHENMFWYRQDPGLGLRLIYFSYDVKMKEKGDIPEGYSVSREKKERFSLILESASTNQTSMYLCASRKTGRPEAFFGQGTRLTVV.

The chain recombines TRBV7-8 with TRBJ1-2; 9 bases are a match to TRBD1. Germline V CDR1 and CDR2: SGHVS, FQNEAQ. Trimming cost V 6 bases and J 0 bases; bases outside gene matches: 5. This CDR3 is 15 amino acids long. CDR3 sequence: CASSYGQGSNYGYTF. CDR3 DNA sequence: TGTGCCAGCAGTTACGGACAGGGGTCTAACTATGGCTACACCTTC. Full variable domain (remainder filled in from reference TRBV7-8 and TRBJ1-2): GAGVSQSPRYKVAKRGQDVALRCDPISGHVSLFWYQQALGQGPEFLTYFQNEAQLDKSGLPSDRFFAERPEGSVSTLKIQRTQQEDSAVYLCASSYGQGSNYGYTFGSGTRLTVV.

V and J are TRBV9 and TRBJ1-1; the D is unclear. This CDR3 has 12 residues. Deletions cut 0 bases from V and 8 bases from J, with 8 bases between. Germline V gives CDR1 SGDLS, CDR2 YYNGEE. DNA for the CDR3: TGTGCCAGCAGCGTAGTCTCCGGGGAAGCTTTCTTT. Its translation is CASSVVSGEAFF.

This clone was seen only once. The chain uses TRBV9 and TRBJ1-1; D may be TRBD1 (5 bases). CDR3 length: 15 amino acids. The germline V gene encodes CDR1 SGDLS and CDR2 YYNGEE. V was pared by 0 bases and J by 1 base, with 10 bases between. The CDR3 here is CASSVVQDRNTEAFF. Here the CDR3 DNA reads TGTGCCAGCAGCGTAGTACAGGATCGGAACACTGAAGCTTTCTTT.

This rearrangement joins TRBV6-5 to TRBJ1-4; 7 positions match TRBD1. Germline CDR1 and CDR2: MNHEY and SVGAGI. The CDR3 covers 13 residues. J was trimmed by 3 bases and V by 6 bases; bases with no gene match: 1. CDR3 region: CASSGQANEKLFF. In nucleotides, the CDR3 is TGTGCCAGCAGCGGACAGGCTAATGAAAAACTGTTTTTT.

This clone was seen a few times. The chain joins TRBV28 to TRBJ1-3, with a tentative D call TRBD1 (6 bases). Trimming took 1 base from V and 7 from J, leaving 17 bases between them. Germline V CDR1 and CDR2: MDHEN, SYDVKM. The CDR3 covers 16 residues. The CDR3 nucleotides are TGTGCCAGCAGTTTATCCCCACAGGGCGGCTGGAACACCATATATTTT. Protein sequence: CASSLSPQGGWNTIYF. The complete variable domain, with remaining parts taken from reference TRBV28 and TRBJ1-3, reads DVKVTQSSRYLVKRTGEKVFLECVQDMDHENMFWYRQDPGLGLRLIYFSYDVKMKEKGDIPEGYSVSREKKERFSLILESASTNQTSMYLCASSLSPQGGWNTIYFGEGSWLTVV.

This clone appeared once. The chain has TRBV29-1 and TRBJ1-2; TRBD1 matches at 8 bases. Germline-derived CDR1 and CDR2 are SQVTM and ANQGSEA. The V gene end was trimmed by 4 bases and the J gene end by 8 bases; junction bases not matched to a gene: 9. The CDR3 runs to 13 residues. CDR3 sequence (DNA): TGCAGCGTTGCAGGGGGCGATAAGTACGGCTACACCTTC. Translation gives CSVAGGDKYGYTF.

The gene calls are TRBV15 and TRBJ1-3, with D possibly TRBD1 on 6 matching bases. This CDR3 region has 16 residues. Trimming removed 1 base from V and 0 bases from J, with 10 bases in between. In germline, CDR1 is LNHNV, CDR2 YYDKDF (reference sequence). In DNA, the CDR3 is TGTGCCACCAGCAGAGGGGGGACACTCTCTGGAAACACCATATATTTT. Protein product: CATSRGGTLSGNTIYF. Variable domain in full (rest from reference TRBV15 and TRBJ1-3): DAMVIQNPRYQVTQFGKPVTLSCSQTLNHNVMYWYQQKSSQAPKLLFHYYDKDFNNEADTPDNFQSRRPNTSFCFLDIRSPGLGDTAMYLCATSRGGTLSGNTIYFGEGSWLTVV.

V gene TRBV5-1 combines with J gene TRBJ1-4; no clear D gene. V was pared by 1 base and J by 8 bases, with 9 bases between. The CDR3 has 13 residues. Germline V lookup: CDR1 SGHRS, CDR2 YFSETQ. DNA for the CDR3: TGCGCCAGCAGCTTGAGTCATGAGGAAAAACTGTTTTTT. It codes for CASSLSHEEKLFF.

The gene calls are TRBV20-1 and TRBJ2-5; possibly TRBD2 for D (5 bases). This CDR3 is 11 amino acids long. Germline CDR1 DFQATT, CDR2 SNEGSKA (reference sequence). V gave up 4 bases and J gave up 3 bases, with 6 bases separating them. CDR3 bases: TGCAGTGCTACGGGGAAAGAGACCCAGTACTTC. This encodes CSATGKETQYF.

The chain is built from TRBV11-2 and TRBJ2-7; perhaps TRBD1 as D (6 bases). This CDR3 spans 14 amino acids. From germline, CDR1 is SGHAT and CDR2 FQNNGV. V lost 1 base and J 4 bases, leaving 11 bases between the germline ends. For the CDR3, the DNA is TGTGCCAGCAGCTTAGGAGGGGGTTCATACGAGCAGTACTTC. Amino acids: CASSLGGGSYEQYF.

The genes are TRBV27 and TRBJ2-3; possibly TRBD2 for D (5 bases). Germline CDR1 MNHEY, CDR2 SMNVEV (reference sequence). V dropped 2 bases and J dropped 2 bases, with 8 bases sitting between them. This CDR3 comprises 14 residues. CDR3 DNA: TGTGCCAGCAGTTTACGACTACCCACAGATACGCAGTATTTT. This codes for CASSLRLPTDTQYF.

The CDR3 coding sequence is TGCGCCAGCAGCTTGGGGCGAACAGGACAGGGCTCTGGAAACACCATATATTTT. Amino acids: CASSLGRTGQGSGNTIYF. This chain uses TRBV5-1 with TRBJ1-3; TRBD1 matches 8 bases. Germline V gene sequence: CDR1 SGHRS, CDR2 YFSETQ. This CDR3 comprises 18 residues. V was clipped by 0 bases and J by 0 bases; unmatched bases: 8.

The chain is built from TRBV19 and TRBJ1-4, with TRBD1 matching 9 bases. The CDR3 is 16 residues long. V trimming: 6 bases; J trimming: 10 bases; junction bases outside the gene matches: 15. Looked up from germline, CDR1 is LNHDA and CDR2 is SQIVND (reference sequence). CDR3 residues: CASSSGQGQMKGKLFF. Here the CDR3 DNA reads TGTGCCAGTAGCTCGGGACAGGGACAGATGAAAGGAAAACTGTTTTTT.